This T cell receptor beta chain was captured in a study of shared clonotypes between healthy human individuals. Splitting of CD4+ cells produced CD45RA+ naive and CD45RA-negative memory subsets. This clone was detected only a few times. Germline-derived CDR1 and CDR2 are SGHRS and YFSETQ. This CDR3 is 14 amino acids long. V shed 0 bases, J shed 5 bases, and the junction held 3 bases outside the gene matches. TCRdb's table, derived via immunoSEQ multiplex PCR, lists solely in-frame clones and lacks some. The sample holds some 660,000 clones, 73% seen once. The receptor was isolated from a woman aged 30 to 39 in good health. Sequencing was done on a sample of memory CD4+ T cells sorted from blood. This sample's subset: CD45RA-negative fraction. This rearrangement joins TRBV5-1 to TRBJ2-5, with 8 positions matching TRBD2. The CDR3 DNA is TGCGCCAGCAGCTTGGGAGGCGGGAGGGAGACCCAGTACTTC. It encodes CASSLGGGRETQYF.